The rows below give T cell receptor beta chains drawn from one sample of a study of T cells in Graves' hyperthyroidism and ophthalmopathy. TCRdb analysed the multiplex PCR reads with MiXCR anew, one entry per CDR3 protein. The sample carries 700,000 or so distinct CDR3 sequences, around 17% recorded once. Sequenced material: blood. These receptors were obtained from a man younger than 35 with Graves' hyperthyroidism. Both conserved end residues are part of each CDR3. D genes are given only for firm matches. Expanded clones get a size class; other rows say once, few or many, or leave the size out.

>many|NA|TRBJ2-1|TRBV7-2
TGTGCCAGCAGCCCACCCTTAAATGAGCAGTTCTTC
CASSPPLNEQFF
>many|NA|TRBJ2-5|TRBV6-1
TGTGCCAGCAGTGCCCGGTTCACTGGGGAGACCCAGTACTTC
CASSARFTGETQYF
>NA|TRBD1|TRBJ1-1|TRBV11-2
TGTGCCAGCAGCTTCGGGACAGGGGTGGACACTGAAGCTTTCTTT
CASSFGTGVDTEAFF
>many|NA|TRBJ2-1|TRBV12-3/TRBV12-4
TGTGCCAGCAGTCCTCGGGACCGAAGCTCCTACAATGAGCAGTTCTTC
CASSPRDRSSYNEQFF
>many|TRBD2|TRBJ2-1|TRBV2
TGTGCCAGCAGTGGAGTACCAGGGGGCGGACTAGCGGGACCCCGAATGTTGACGAAGAATGAGCAGTTCTTC
CASSGVPGGGLAGPRMLTKNEQFF
>NA|NA|TRBJ1-2|TRBV28
TGTGCCAGCAGTTTTGGGGGTTCAAAGGGCTACACCTTC
CASSFGGSKGYTF
>NA|TRBD1|TRBJ2-1|TRBV27
TGTGCCAGCAGGGCTACCGGGACAGGGAACAATGAGCAGTTCTTC
CASRATGTGNNEQFF
>few|NA|TRBJ1-5|TRBV27
TGTGCCAGCAGTTTAGCAGGGGCGATCCTTCAGCCCCAGCATTTT
CASSLAGAILQPQHF
>many|NA|TRBJ2-7|TRBV29-1
TGCAGCGTGGTACCGGACGGATACGAGCAGTACTTC
CSVVPDGYEQYF
>NA|NA|TRBJ1-2|TRBV29-1
TGCAGCGTTGTAAGGGGTATTGATGGCTACACCTTC
CSVVRGIDGYTF
>NA|NA|TRBJ2-2|TRBV28
TGTGCCAGCAGTCCTACACGTCACGGGGAGCTGTTTTTT
CASSPTRHGELFF
>many|NA|TRBJ2-6|TRBV28
TGTGCCAGCACGGGGGACTCTGGGGCCAACGTCCTGACTTTC
CASTGDSGANVLTF
>many|NA|TRBJ2-3|TRBV28
TGTGCCAGCAGTTTTAGGTCCGTCACAGATACGCAGTATTTT
CASSFRSVTDTQYF
>many|TRBD1|TRBJ2-3|TRBV6-1
TGTGCCAGCACCTTGGGACAGGGGGAGACAGATACGCAGTATTTT
CASTLGQGETDTQYF
>few|NA|TRBJ1-2|TRBV9
TGTGCCAGCAGCGTAACATCGAGTGACGGCTACACCTTC
CASSVTSSDGYTF
>NA|NA|TRBJ2-6|TRBV6-2/TRBV6-3
TGTGCCAGCAGTTACGCGGGGTACGGGGCCAACGTCCTGACTTTC
CASSYAGYGANVLTF
>many|TRBD2|TRBJ2-1|TRBV7-8
TGTGCCAGCAGCTTAGGGACTAGCGGGAGAAGCTCCTACAATGAGCAGTTCTTC
CASSLGTSGRSSYNEQFF
>NA|NA|TRBJ2-3|TRBV7-9
TGTGCCAGCAGCTTAGAGGCTAGCCGCACAGATACGCAGTATTTT
CASSLEASRTDTQYF
>NA|NA|TRBJ2-7|TRBV19
TGTGCCAGTTCGAGGGGCTTCACCTCCTACGAGCAGTACTTC
CASSRGFTSYEQYF
>many|TRBD1|TRBJ2-7|TRBV7-9
TGTGCCAGCAGCTCCGACAGGGCGCCCTACGAGCAGTACTTC
CASSSDRAPYEQYF
>NA|NA|TRBJ2-5|TRBV5-4
TGTGCCAGCAGCGCTCCGGGACACCAAGAGACCCAGTACTTC
CASSAPGHQETQYF
>NA|NA|TRBJ2-2|TRBV25-1
TGTGCCAGCAGTGAACTAGTGTTGAAAAACACCGGGGAGCTGTTTTTT
CASSELVLKNTGELFF
>many|NA|TRBJ1-1|TRBV5-1
TGCGCCAGCAGCTTGGCCACCCCTGGCACTGAAGCTTTCTTT
CASSLATPGTEAFF
>many|TRBD1|TRBJ1-2|TRBV2
TGTGCCAGCAGCCCCGGGACAGGGGACCCCTATGGCTACACCTTC
CASSPGTGDPYGYTF
>many|NA|TRBJ2-7|TRBV10-3
TGTGCCACCGGGGATGCCTACGAGCAGTACTTC
CATGDAYEQYF
>NA|NA|TRBJ2-7|TRBV7-2
TGTGCCAGCAGCTTAAGGCCGTGGAAAGCGGGCCTATCCTACGAGCAGTACTTC
CASSLRPWKAGLSYEQYF
>NA|NA|TRBJ2-6|TRBV15
TGTGCCACCAGCAGAGGGGTGAGGGATCCCTCTGGGGCCAACGTCCTGACTTTC
CATSRGVRDPSGANVLTF
>NA|TRBD2|TRBJ2-2|TRBV10-2
TGCGCCAGCAGTTATAGCGGGAGGAGGACCGGGGAGCTGTTTTTT
CASSYSGRRTGELFF
>once|TRBD2|TRBJ2-2|TRBV5-1
TGCGCCAGCAGCTTGATCGGGAGGGGGAACACCGGGGAGCTGTTTTTT
CASSLIGRGNTGELFF
>NA|NA|TRBJ2-1|TRBV27
TGTGCCACCTCCACCTACAATGAGCAGTTCTTC
CATSTYNEQFF
>NA|TRBD2|TRBJ2-2|TRBV9
TGTGCCAGCAGCGTAGGCGGGAGGAAGGCCGGGGAGCTGTTTTTT
CASSVGGRKAGELFF
>many|TRBD1|TRBJ1-2|TRBV2
TGTGCCAGCAGTTCCGACAGGGGGAACTATGGCTACACCTTC
CASSSDRGNYGYTF
>many|NA|TRBJ1-2|TRBV30
TGTGCCTGGAGTGTAGAACATTTCGGCTACACCTTC
CAWSVEHFGYTF
>many|TRBD2|TRBJ2-1|TRBV7-3
TGTGCCAGCAGCTTAAAAGGTGCTAGCGGTTACAATGAGCAGTTCTTC
CASSLKGASGYNEQFF
>NA|NA|TRBJ2-1|TRBV15
TGTGCCACCAGCAACCCGGGATACCGCCTATCCTACAATGAGCAGTTCTTC
CATSNPGYRLSYNEQFF
>many|NA|TRBJ2-7|TRBV27
TGTGCCAGCAGCCAGGGACCTTTCACCTACGAGCAGTACTTC
CASSQGPFTYEQYF
>many|NA|TRBJ2-6|TRBV7-8
TGTGCCAGCAGCTTAGGGCCTAGAGTCCCCTCTGGGGCCAACGTCCTGACTTTC
CASSLGPRVPSGANVLTF
>NA|NA|TRBJ2-2|TRBV5-1
TGCGCCAGCAGCCGGCAATGGTCAAACACCGGGGAGCTGTTTTTT
CASSRQWSNTGELFF
>NA|TRBD1|TRBJ2-5|TRBV4-1
TGCGCCAGCGGTCAGGGGGTGGAAGAGACCCAGTACTTC
CASGQGVEETQYF
>many|NA|TRBJ1-1|TRBV3-1
TGTGCCAGCAGCCATGGGAACGGACGGAACACTGAAGCTTTCTTT
CASSHGNGRNTEAFF
>few|TRBD2|TRBJ2-1|TRBV12-3/TRBV12-4
TGTGCCACCGGGGGGGGCTCCTACAATGAGCAGTTCTTC
CATGGGSYNEQFF
>many|NA|TRBJ1-1|TRBV13
TGTGCCAGCAGCTTCGTTCGAACGGGTTTCACTGAAGCTTTCTTT
CASSFVRTGFTEAFF
>NA|NA|TRBJ1-6|TRBV21-1
TGTGCCAGCAGCAACGGAGCTTCACCGGGACAGGGGACGAGCTCCTATAATTCACCCCTCCACTTT
CASSNGASPGQGTSSYNSPLHF
>few|TRBD1|TRBJ1-2|TRBV7-3
TGTGCCAGCAGCCAATCCGGGACAGGGGACGGCTACACCTTC
CASSQSGTGDGYTF
>NA|NA|TRBJ2-7|TRBV10-3
TGTGCCATCAGTGAGTCAGGGAGCGAGCAGTACTTC
CAISESGSEQYF
>many|NA|TRBJ2-3|TRBV6-1
TGTGCCAGCAGTGAATACAGCACAGATACGCAGTATTTT
CASSEYSTDTQYF
>NA|NA|TRBJ2-7|TRBV5-6
TGTGCCAGCAGCTGGTTGGATTTTCGAATGGGCCTCCGGGGCGAGCAGTACTTC
CASSWLDFRMGLRGEQYF
>many|TRBD1|TRBJ2-7|TRBV28
TGTGCCAGCAGTTTTTTTTTGGGACAGGGGCAGGCTTCATGGTACTTC
CASSFFLGQGQASWYF
>NA|TRBD2|TRBJ2-7|TRBV28
TGTGCCAGCAGAACTGGACTAGCGGGGGGCCGCAGCTCCTACGAGCAGTACTTC
CASRTGLAGGRSSYEQYF
>many|NA|TRBJ2-7|TRBV20-1
TGCAGTGCTAGAGATGCAGGGAGCTCCTACGAGCAGTACTTC
CSARDAGSSYEQYF
>few|NA|TRBJ1-5|TRBV10-3
TGTGCCATCAGTGACCCCAATCAGCCCCAGCATTTT
CAISDPNQPQHF
>NA|TRBD1|TRBJ2-1|TRBV4-3
TGCGCCAGCAGCCAAGATCCGGGACAGTACAATGAGCAGTTCTTC
CASSQDPGQYNEQFF
>NA|TRBD1|TRBJ1-1|TRBV7-9
TGTGCCAGCAGCTTACCTTCTTCAGGGGGGTCTGAAGCTTTCTTT
CASSLPSSGGSEAFF
>NA|TRBD2|TRBJ2-5|TRBV19
TGTGCCAGTAGTGCCCGGACTAGCGGGAGAGTGCAGACCCAGTACTTC
CASSARTSGRVQTQYF